This is a list of T cell receptor beta chains from one sample in a study of T cells after yellow fever vaccination. TCRdb reprocessed the 5' RACE reads with MiXCR, giving one entry per CDR3 protein. Altogether 30,000 or so distinct CDR3 sequences are present, 6% to 8.5% being singletons, with the ten largest covering less than 25%. Sequenced here: PBMCs, either bulk or a sorted T-cell subset (CD4+, CD8+, memory, or dextramer-sorted; not recorded which), sampled on the day of the first yellow fever vaccination. These receptors all come from a man aged 18 to 29 who received the YFV17D yellow fever vaccine. CDR3s include the opening cysteine and the closing phenylalanine or tryptophan. The order of the fields is clone size, J gene, V gene, D gene, CDR3 protein, CDR3 DNA. The D gene is left open where the match is weak. For some rows the clone size is stated as once, few or many, or as a class when expanded; others skip it.

clone size: .
J gene: TRBJ1-2
V gene: TRBV9
D gene: .
CDR3 protein: CASSPGGNNYGYTF
CDR3 DNA: TGTGCCAGCAGCCCTGGCGGGAATAACTATGGCTACACCTTC

clone size: many
J gene: TRBJ1-3
V gene: TRBV2
D gene: .
CDR3 protein: CASKGVYGNTIYF
CDR3 DNA: TGTGCCAGCAAGGGGGTTTATGGAAACACCATATATTTT

clone size: many
J gene: TRBJ1-2
V gene: TRBV27
D gene: TRBD1
CDR3 protein: CASSPTRQGGRVDTF
CDR3 DNA: TGTGCCAGCAGTCCCACCCGACAGGGGGGAAGAGTGGACACCTTC

clone size: many
J gene: TRBJ2-7
V gene: TRBV29-1
D gene: TRBD1
CDR3 protein: CSVRGTGGEQYF
CDR3 DNA: TGCAGCGTGAGAGGGACAGGGGGGGAGCAGTACTTC

clone size: many
J gene: TRBJ2-1
V gene: TRBV12-3/TRBV12-4
D gene: TRBD1
CDR3 protein: CASSPGTGGSYEQFF
CDR3 DNA: TGTGCCAGCAGCCCCGGGACAGGGGGTAGCTATGAGCAGTTCTTC

clone size: many
J gene: TRBJ2-1
V gene: TRBV12-3/TRBV12-4
D gene: .
CDR3 protein: CASSVWRRGHPNEQFF
CDR3 DNA: TGTGCCAGCAGTGTTTGGAGGCGGGGGCACCCCAATGAGCAGTTCTTC

clone size: many
J gene: TRBJ2-5
V gene: TRBV20-1
D gene: .
CDR3 protein: CSASMIPETQYF
CDR3 DNA: TGCAGTGCTAGCATGATACCAGAGACCCAGTACTTC

clone size: many
J gene: TRBJ1-4
V gene: TRBV27
D gene: .
CDR3 protein: CASTPSGGFDEKLFF
CDR3 DNA: TGTGCCAGCACCCCGAGTGGGGGATTTGATGAAAAACTGTTTTTT

clone size: .
J gene: TRBJ1-3
V gene: TRBV7-9
D gene: .
CDR3 protein: CASRPKFRVGRNTIYF
CDR3 DNA: TGTGCCAGCAGACCTAAGTTTCGGGTAGGACGAAACACCATATATTTT

clone size: many
J gene: TRBJ2-1
V gene: TRBV10-3
D gene: .
CDR3 protein: CAISESIYEQFF
CDR3 DNA: TGTGCCATCAGTGAGTCGATTTATGAGCAGTTCTTC

clone size: .
J gene: TRBJ1-1
V gene: TRBV19
D gene: TRBD1
CDR3 protein: CASSVRDRLNTEAFF
CDR3 DNA: TGTGCCAGTAGTGTCCGGGACAGGTTGAACACTGAAGCTTTCTTT

clone size: few
J gene: TRBJ2-2
V gene: TRBV6-2/TRBV6-3
D gene: .
CDR3 protein: CASSYYSGTGELFF
CDR3 DNA: TGTGCCAGCAGTTACTACTCGGGGACCGGGGAGCTGTTTTTT

clone size: many
J gene: TRBJ2-7
V gene: TRBV11-3
D gene: TRBD2
CDR3 protein: CASSLSGGNDEQYF
CDR3 DNA: TGTGCCAGCAGCTTAAGCGGGGGAAACGACGAGCAGTACTTC

clone size: many
J gene: TRBJ2-3
V gene: TRBV9
D gene: .
CDR3 protein: CASSGLPGLKMPGDTQYF
CDR3 DNA: TGTGCCAGCAGCGGCCTCCCTGGACTAAAAATGCCGGGAGATACGCAGTATTTT

clone size: many
J gene: TRBJ1-6
V gene: TRBV15
D gene: .
CDR3 protein: CATSRDGQYNSPLHF
CDR3 DNA: TGTGCCACCAGCAGAGATGGTCAGTATAATTCACCCCTCCACTTT

clone size: many
J gene: TRBJ2-5
V gene: TRBV4-1
D gene: .
CDR3 protein: CASSQEYSGQETQYF
CDR3 DNA: TGCGCCAGCAGCCAAGAATATTCCGGACAAGAGACCCAGTACTTC

clone size: many
J gene: TRBJ2-3
V gene: TRBV20-1
D gene: TRBD2
CDR3 protein: CSAEGGGPDTQYF
CDR3 DNA: TGCAGTGCTGAGGGCGGGGGGCCAGATACGCAGTATTTT

clone size: many
J gene: TRBJ1-2
V gene: TRBV7-8
D gene: .
CDR3 protein: CASSLAGGEMDGYTF
CDR3 DNA: TGTGCCAGCAGCTTAGCGGGTGGCGAAATGGATGGCTACACCTTC

clone size: .
J gene: TRBJ1-2
V gene: TRBV4-3
D gene: TRBD1
CDR3 protein: CASSQVGTGNYGYTF
CDR3 DNA: TGCGCCAGCAGCCAAGTCGGGACAGGCAACTATGGCTACACCTTC

clone size: many
J gene: TRBJ2-3
V gene: TRBV27
D gene: .
CDR3 protein: CASSAPGWGTDTQYF
CDR3 DNA: TGTGCCAGCAGTGCCCCAGGGTGGGGCACAGATACGCAGTATTTT

clone size: many
J gene: TRBJ1-4
V gene: TRBV9
D gene: .
CDR3 protein: CASSPSVATNEKLFF
CDR3 DNA: TGTGCCAGCAGCCCCTCAGTTGCAACTAATGAAAAACTGTTTTTT

clone size: few
J gene: TRBJ1-6
V gene: TRBV19
D gene: TRBD1
CDR3 protein: CASRGGGRGLFNSPLHF
CDR3 DNA: TGTGCCAGTAGAGGAGGGGGCAGGGGGCTATTTAATTCACCCCTCCACTTT

clone size: many
J gene: TRBJ2-5
V gene: TRBV3-1
D gene: TRBD1
CDR3 protein: CASSQEARHRGALDPEIQYF
CDR3 DNA: TGTGCCAGCAGCCAAGAAGCCCGGCACAGGGGGGCGCTAGATCCCGAGATCCAGTACTTC

clone size: .
J gene: TRBJ2-5
V gene: TRBV7-3
D gene: .
CDR3 protein: CASSLAGPPTTQYF
CDR3 DNA: TGTGCCAGCAGCCTAGCAGGCCCCCCAACGACCCAGTACTTC

clone size: many
J gene: TRBJ2-5
V gene: TRBV12-3/TRBV12-4
D gene: TRBD2
CDR3 protein: CASSTSVQETQYF
CDR3 DNA: TGTGCCAGCAGCACTAGCGTGCAAGAGACCCAGTACTTC

clone size: few
J gene: TRBJ1-2
V gene: TRBV7-9
D gene: TRBD1
CDR3 protein: CASSRQGGWEDGYTF
CDR3 DNA: TGTGCCAGCAGCCGACAGGGCGGGTGGGAAGATGGCTACACCTTC

clone size: many
J gene: TRBJ2-3
V gene: TRBV13
D gene: .
CDR3 protein: CASSLEAGPDTQYF
CDR3 DNA: TGTGCCAGCAGCTTAGAGGCAGGTCCGGATACGCAGTATTTT

clone size: few
J gene: TRBJ1-6
V gene: TRBV7-2
D gene: .
CDR3 protein: CASSSGSSYNSPLHF
CDR3 DNA: TGTGCCAGCAGCTCGGGAAGCTCCTATAATTCACCCCTCCACTTT

clone size: .
J gene: TRBJ2-3
V gene: TRBV24-1
D gene: .
CDR3 protein: CATSGGSVDTQYF
CDR3 DNA: TGTGCCACCAGTGGGGGATCGGTCGATACGCAGTATTTT

clone size: many
J gene: TRBJ2-2
V gene: TRBV3-1
D gene: .
CDR3 protein: CASSLWTANTGELFF
CDR3 DNA: TGTGCCAGCAGCCTATGGACAGCGAACACCGGGGAGCTGTTTTTT